This T cell receptor beta chain was sequenced for a study of cytomegalovirus exposure and HLA in healthy donors. Regarding the study as a whole: As a later analysis showed, a missense DCLRE1C variant was linked to trimming of TCR beta V- and J-genes. Common viral pathogens seemed to be connected with several of the most significant clusters, according to a later analysis. Prediction of most subjects' HLA-A and HLA-B alleles by TCR beta sequences was reportedly accurate.

Concerning this clone: Antigen unknown.

It was with 60 Vbeta and 13 Jbeta primers that the PCR ran. Source study methods: Approximately 11 million of the about 80 million unique TCR beta chains counted in a later analysis were shared. Repertoires were generated with immunoSEQ multiplex PCR, while TCRdb's copy carries only in-frame clones and drops some. Clone size and V and J calls were adopted from that table, with D and trimming inferred from the DNA. The sample records fewer than 150,000 clones, 60% to 80% being singletons. Sequencing used PBMCs. The TCR originated in a man aged 45-60 years in good health and CMV-seropositive.

The CDR3 here is CAWSVQGRTGELFF. CDR3 sequence (DNA): TGTGCCTGGAGTGTACAGGGAAGGACCGGGGAGCTGTTTTTT. The J gene is TRBJ2-2, the V gene TRBV30; TRBD1 is a possible D gene (6 bases). Germline V lookup: CDR1 GTSNPN, CDR2 SVGIG (reference sequence). The CDR3 totals 14 residues. Between the trimmed V and J ends, which lost 0 bases and 5 bases, there was a span of 10 bases.